Sequencing of this T cell receptor (beta chain) was carried out in a study of shared clonotypes between healthy human individuals. Study background: Three plates were used per donor for CD4 naive, three for CD4 memory, two for CD8 naive and one for CD8 memory.

The data were produced by immunoSEQ multiplex PCR, yet TCRdb's version contains in-frame clones alone and is incomplete. Of millions of clones listed, around 90% are singletons. This clone was counted a few times. This sample also contains other DNA sequences that code for the same CDR3. The CDR3 runs 10 residues. V was trimmed by 5 bases and J by 8 bases, leaving 9 bases between them. Germline CDR1 and CDR2: DFQATT and SNEGSKA (reference sequence). The V and J genes are TRBV20-1 and TRBJ1-2; tentative D call: TRBD1 (6 bases). The specimen was naive CD4+ T cells sorted from blood. The subset denotes: CD45RA+ positively selected. The sequence was collected from a man aged 18 to 30 in good health. This chain's CDR3 is CSASGDGYTF. The CDR3, as DNA: TGCAGTGCTTCAGGGGACGGCTACACCTTC.